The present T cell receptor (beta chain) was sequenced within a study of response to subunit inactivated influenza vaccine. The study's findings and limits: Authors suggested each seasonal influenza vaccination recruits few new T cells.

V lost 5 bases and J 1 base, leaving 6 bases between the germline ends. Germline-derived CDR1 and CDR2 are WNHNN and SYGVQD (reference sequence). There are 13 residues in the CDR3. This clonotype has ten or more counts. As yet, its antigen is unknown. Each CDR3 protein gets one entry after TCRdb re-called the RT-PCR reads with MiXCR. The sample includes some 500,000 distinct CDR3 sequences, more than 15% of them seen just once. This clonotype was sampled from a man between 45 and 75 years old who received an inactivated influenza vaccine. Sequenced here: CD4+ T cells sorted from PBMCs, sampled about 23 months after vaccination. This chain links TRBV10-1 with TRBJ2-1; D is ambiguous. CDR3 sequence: CASSRASYNEQFF. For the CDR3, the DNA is TGCGCCAGCAGTCGTGCTTCCTACAATGAGCAGTTCTTC.